Below, one TCR beta chain is given with its context. What it recognizes is unknown. 5'-RACE, quantitative and with molecular barcodes, yielded the TCR beta libraries. TCRdb called the 5' RACE reads again in MiXCR, with one record for every CDR3 protein. This table holds 200,000 to 250,000 distinct CDR3 sequences, roughly 6.6% found once. This sample was included in a study of CD8 T cells in ankylosing spondylitis. V lost 4 bases, J lost 5 bases, and 9 bases lay in between. The CDR3 has 12 residues. Germline CDR1 and CDR2: SGHDT and YYEEEE. Broader study findings: Disease-associated clones were reportedly significantly overrepresented in matched ankylosing spondylitis synovial fluid. Characteristic of ankylosing spondylitis blood, it appeared, was a TCR beta motif comprising several highly homologous variants.

Sequencing was done on a sample of blood, either unsorted or a sorted T cell fraction (not recorded which). The genes are TRBV5-6 and TRBJ1-1; D is unresolved. The source of this sequence is a male donor with ankylosing spondylitis. The CDR3 is CASSMGGTEAFF. For the CDR3, the DNA is TGTGCCAGCAGCATGGGAGGGACTGAAGCTTTCTTT.